This entry concerns a single T cell receptor beta chain. Its antigen remains unknown. This specimen belongs to a study of identical twins. Overall study results and limits: High-abundance cord blood beta clonotypes had fewer insertions; memory repertoires showed none.

This CDR3 spans 15 amino acids. V dropped 5 bases and J dropped 4; count of bases not matched to a gene: 4. Germline V gives CDR1 LGHNT, CDR2 FRNRAP. Addition of a universal primer site occurred through template switching, and cDNA carried unique molecular identifiers. MiXCR, applied by TCRdb to the 5' RACE reads, yields one record per CDR3 protein. The data contain approximately 700,000 distinct CDR3 sequences, around a sixth of them singletons. These data are also associated with another study on T cells expressing NK-cell markers.

The TCR was taken from a woman aged 18-30 years in good health. The gene calls are TRBV12-5 and TRBJ2-3, with TRBD2 matching 12 bases. The sample was PBMCs. The CDR3 is CASGPLAGGADTQYF. The CDR3 DNA follows: TGTGCTAGTGGTCCTCTAGCGGGGGGGGCAGATACGCAGTATTTT.